These 15 T cell receptor beta chains were all obtained from the same sample, sequenced in a study of T-cell memory formation after mild COVID-19. One entry per CDR3 protein results from TCRdb running MiXCR on the 5' RACE reads. Of roughly 550,000 distinct CDR3 sequences listed, just over 20% are singletons. The sequenced material came from PBMCs or a T cell subset sorted from them (not recorded which). The receptors here all came from an adult woman who had mild COVID-19 (a few samples of this study predate the infection). Cell type and time point are not known.

Remarks on this clonotype: Compared with germline, one end of the junction differs, possibly owing to a read error. The chain is built from TRBV7-7 and TRBJ2-1; the D gene is possibly TRBD2 (6 bases). CDR1 and CDR2 (germline): SSHAT, FNYEAQ (reference sequence). The length of the CDR3 is 14 residues. In DNA form, the CDR3 reads TGTGCTAGCAGCCCACCGGGACTTATTAATGAGCAGTTCTTC. Residues: CASSPPGLINEQFF.

The rearrangement uses TRBV5-1 and TRBJ2-5; unclear D gene. The germline V and J ends were trimmed by 5 bases and 5 bases, with 10 bases remaining between them. Germline V gene sequence: CDR1 SGHRS, CDR2 YFSETQ. This CDR3 contains 12 residues. The CDR3 spells CASSLESETQYF. DNA of the CDR3: TGCGCCAGCAGTCTTGAGTCCGAGACCCAGTACTTC.

V usage is TRBV6-4 and J usage is TRBJ2-1; no clear D gene. Germline CDR1 reads MRHNA; CDR2 reads SNTAGT. The V gene lost 2 bases and the J gene lost 3 bases, with 11 bases spanning the gap. The CDR3 consists of 15 residues. As DNA, the CDR3 is TGTGCCAGCAGTGACCTCACCCCCTGCTACAATGAGCAGTTCTTC. It encodes CASSDLTPCYNEQFF.

The rearrangement uses TRBV14 and TRBJ2-1, with D hard to call. The germline gives CDR1 SGHDN, CDR2 FVKESK. The ends were cut back, 1 base at V and 15 bases at J, with 10 bases in the middle. This CDR3 is 11 amino acids long. This chain's CDR3 is CASSQGSLGFF. CDR3 sequence (DNA): TGTGCCAGCAGCCAAGGGTCCCTAGGGTTCTTC.

The genes are TRBV4-1 and TRBJ1-5; D might be TRBD1 (5 bases). The CDR3 is 16 residues long. V lost 1 base to trimming and J lost 2 bases, with 12 bases between them. Germline V gene lookup returns CDR1 MGHRA and CDR2 YSYEKL. The CDR3 coding sequence is TGCGCCAGCAGCCAAGGTGGAGGGACGGGCAATCAGCCCCAGCATTTT. This codes for CASSQGGGTGNQPQHF.

CDR3 sequence reads: CASSQTSERTDTQYF. The CDR3 region has the DNA TGTGCCAGCAGCCAAACTAGCGAGCGCACAGATACGCAGTATTTT. The chain employs TRBV4-2 and TRBJ2-3; 7 nucleotides align to TRBD2. The V and J ends lost 2 bases and 1 base, in that order; junction bases with no gene match: 3. This CDR3 comprises 15 residues. From germline, CDR1 is LGHNA and CDR2 YNFKEQ.

This clonotype appeared a few times. This chain uses TRBV5-1 with TRBJ2-7; 8 bases line up with TRBD2. Germline values: CDR1 SGHRS, CDR2 YFSETQ. V was pared by 0 bases and J by 2 bases, with 4 bases of the junction left unmatched. The CDR3 is 15 residues long. The CDR3 nucleotides read TGCGCCAGCAGCTTGGCTAGCGGGCTCACCTACGAGCAGTACTTC. This sequence encodes CASSLASGLTYEQYF.

This clonotype has ten or more counts. This chain joins TRBV12-3 or TRBV12-4 and TRBJ2-3; D is uncertain. Trimming removed 6 bases from V and 0 bases from J, with 1 base in between. The CDR3 has 11 amino acids. CDR3 amino acids: CASRSTDTQYF. DNA for the CDR3: TGTGCCAGCAGAAGCACAGATACGCAGTATTTT.

This sequence joins TRBV6-5 and TRBJ2-7; D remains ambiguous. Deletions cut 5 bases from V and 0 bases from J, with 8 bases between. Per the germline V gene, CDR1 is MNHEY and CDR2 is SVGAGI. The CDR3 is made up of 13 amino acids. The CDR3 reads CASSRVSSYEQYF. Here the CDR3 DNA reads TGTGCCAGCAGTCGGGTGAGCTCCTACGAGCAGTACTTC.

This clonotype was observed a handful of times. The chain has TRBV14 and TRBJ2-1; D is possibly TRBD2 (6 bases). Germline V CDR1 and CDR2: SGHDN, FVKESK. Trimming stripped 6 bases from V and 6 bases from J, with 18 bases between. The CDR3 covers 15 residues. The DNA for the CDR3 is TGTGCCAGCAGTTTGACGGGACTCTTTACCAATGAGCAGTTCTTC. It is translated as CASSLTGLFTNEQFF. Complete variable domain (other parts from reference TRBV14 and TRBJ2-1): EAGVTQFPSHSVIEKGQTVTLRCDPISGHDNLYWYRRVMGKEIKFLLHFVKESKQDESGMPNNRFLAERTGGTYSTLKVQPAELEDSGVYFCASSLTGLFTNEQFFGPGTRLTVL.

The chain has TRBV7-9 and TRBJ1-5; tentatively, D is TRBD1 (5 bases). Trimming removed 5 bases at V and 3 bases at J, with 17 bases between. Looked up from germline, CDR1 is SEHNR and CDR2 is FQNEAQ (reference sequence). The CDR3 consists of 16 residues. CDR3 sequence (DNA): TGTGCCAGCAGCGGGGGGTCGGGCCCCTCCAATCAGCCCCAGCATTTT. Translated, it gives CASSGGSGPSNQPQHF.

This rearrangement joins TRBV12-3 or TRBV12-4 to TRBJ2-3, with a tentative D call TRBD2 (7 bases). CDR3 length equals 12 residues. Trimming stripped 3 bases from V and 14 bases from J, with 15 bases between. The DNA of the CDR3 is TGTGCCAGCAGTTTCCTGGGGGGGCCATTGTATTTT. Its translation is CASSFLGGPLYF.

This clonotype was recorded many times. The rearrangement links TRBV6-5 to TRBJ1-3; no clear D gene. V shed 0 bases and J shed 2 bases, with 11 bases lying between them. This CDR3 has 16 residues. Per the germline V gene, CDR1 is MNHEY and CDR2 is SVGAGI. CDR3 nucleotide sequence: TGTGCCAGCAGTTACTCGAATATGGGTCCTGGAAACACCATATATTTT. It codes for CASSYSNMGPGNTIYF.

The chain employs TRBV6-6 and TRBJ2-3, with D possibly matching TRBD2 (5 bases). The V gene lost 2 bases and the J gene lost 3 bases, with 9 bases spanning the gap. The CDR3 totals 14 residues. Germline-derived CDR1 and CDR2 are MNHNY and SVGAGI (reference sequence). The CDR3 DNA reads TGTGCCAGCAGTTACAGGTCGGGAACAGATACGCAGTATTTT. It encodes CASSYRSGTDTQYF.

This chain joins TRBV30 and TRBJ1-6, with TRBD1 matching 7 bases. CDR1 and CDR2 (germline): GTSNPN, SVGIG (reference sequence). This CDR3 region has 13 residues. The V gene end was trimmed by 7 bases and the J gene end by 3 bases; junction bases not matched to a gene: 3. In DNA form, the CDR3 reads TGTGCCTTTGACAGGGTCTATAATTCACCCCTCCACTTT. It is translated as CAFDRVYNSPLHF. Full variable domain (outside the CDR3, taken from reference TRBV30 and TRBJ1-6): SQTIHQWPATLVQPVGSPLSLECTVEGTSNPNLYWYRQAAGRGLQLLFYSVGIGQISSEVPQNLSASRPQDRQFILSSKKLLLSDSGFYLCAFDRVYNSPLHFGNGTRLTVT.